The 21 T cell receptor beta chains below come from one sample, sequenced in a study of beta chain features in type 1 diabetes. What was sequenced were expressed TCRB transcripts, since all of the isolated RNA had been reverse transcribed. The repertoire was sequenced with immunoSEQ multiplex PCR; TCRdb's copy has only in-frame clones and lacks some. This sample yields about 220,000 clones, of which 9.5% to 13% are seen a single time; roughly 1.3% belongs to the top ten. The sample consisted of central memory CD4+ T cells from blood. These TCRs come from a man aged 18 to 30 in good health.

This clone was recorded at least ten times. The chain is built from TRBV4-3 and TRBJ1-5, with 7 bases fitting TRBD1. The CDR3 covers 14 residues. V was clipped by 0 bases and J by 11 bases; unmatched bases: 7. Germline V gene data show CDR1 as LGHNA and CDR2 as YSLEER. This CDR3 reads CASSQDRGPWTQHF. CDR3 sequence (DNA): TGCGCCAGCAGCCAAGATAGGGGGCCGTGGACCCAGCATTTT.

This clone was counted a few times. The V call is TRBV18, the J call TRBJ2-7; D gene unclear. V gave up 6 bases and J gave up 4 bases, with 16 bases separating them. The CDR3 is 14 residues long. In germline, CDR1 is KGHSH, CDR2 LQKENI. CDR3 in DNA: TGTGCCAGCTCTACCACCCTCCAGCCTTACGAGCAGTACTTC. It specifies CASSTTLQPYEQYF.

This clone has only a few counts. V usage is TRBV11-2 and J usage is TRBJ2-7; D call uncertain. CDR3 size: 15 residues. Germline V gives CDR1 SGHAT, CDR2 FQNNGV. The germline V and J ends were trimmed by 5 bases and 0 bases, with 14 bases remaining between them. The CDR3 DNA follows: TGTGCCAGCAGCCCGACACATGGCAACTCCTACGAGCAGTACTTC. Its translation: CASSPTHGNSYEQYF.

This clone occurred many times. The V call is TRBV4-3, the J call TRBJ2-1, with 7 bases identical to TRBD2. Germline values: CDR1 LGHNA, CDR2 YSLEER. Unmatched junction bases numbered 5, after V lost 0 bases and J lost 15 bases. CDR3 size: 12 residues. CDR3 amino acids: CASSQDWGGRFF. CDR3 sequence (DNA): TGCGCCAGCAGCCAAGATTGGGGGGGTCGGTTCTTC.

This clone was counted only a few times. The CDR3 spells CASSLTTGRPYNEQFF. In DNA, the CDR3 is TGTGCCAGCAGCCTAACAACAGGGCGCCCCTACAATGAGCAGTTCTTC. The genes are TRBV11-1 and TRBJ2-1; TRBD1 is a possible D gene (6 bases). The germline V gene has CDR1 SGHAT and CDR2 FQDESV (reference sequence). Trimming took 5 bases from V and 2 from J, leaving 16 bases between them. The CDR3 is made up of 16 amino acids.

This clone appeared a few times. The chain employs TRBV10-3 and TRBJ1-2; D is ambiguous. This CDR3 is 12 amino acids long. Trimming cost V 3 bases and J 4 bases, with 6 bases left between them. Germline CDR1 ENHRY, CDR2 SYGVKD. CDR3 in amino acids: CAISEGGYGYTF. In DNA, the CDR3 is TGTGCCATCAGTGAAGGAGGCTATGGCTACACCTTC.

In its sample, this clone was seen a few times. CDR3 in DNA: TGTGCCAGTAGTCCCCGGCGGGGCGACGATCAGCCCCAGCATTTT. It specifies CASSPRRGDDQPQHF. V gene TRBV19 combines with J gene TRBJ1-5, with D perhaps TRBD1 (5 bases). Trimming removed 5 bases at V and 5 bases at J, with 16 bases between. This CDR3 is 15 amino acids long. Germline V gene lookup returns CDR1 LNHDA and CDR2 SQIVND (reference sequence).

This clone was recorded a few times. This chain links TRBV16 with TRBJ2-7; 10 bases agree with TRBD2. The CDR3 extends over 16 amino acids. Per germline, CDR1 KGHSY and CDR2 FQNENV. J was trimmed by 6 bases and V by 3 bases; bases with no gene match: 11. The DNA for the CDR3 is TGTGCCAGCAGCCAGTTCCACAGCGGGAGGGCCAGCGAGCAGTACTTC. Its translation is CASSQFHSGRASEQYF. Together with reference TRBV16 and TRBJ2-7, the CDR3 gives the full variable domain: GEEVAQTPKHLVRGEGQKAKLYCAPIKGHSYVFWYQQVLKNEFKFLISFQNENVFDETGMPKERFSAKCLPNSPCSLEIQATKLEDSAVYFCASSQFHSGRASEQYFGPGTRLTVT.

V usage is TRBV5-1 and J usage is TRBJ2-7; TRBD2 matches at 11 bases. Germline loops: CDR1 SGHRS, CDR2 YFSETQ. V shed 4 bases and J 2 bases; nucleotides not matched to a gene: 5. This CDR3 region has 15 residues. Here the CDR3 reads CASSPGLAGTYEQYF. In DNA form, the CDR3 reads TGCGCCAGCAGCCCCGGACTAGCGGGCACCTACGAGCAGTACTTC.

This rearrangement joins TRBV30 to TRBJ2-3; the D is unclear. V was shortened by 7 bases and J by 5 bases, with 4 bases between the two germline ends. This CDR3 is built from 9 residues. Germline values: CDR1 GTSNPN, CDR2 SVGIG (reference sequence). Here the CDR3 reads CASGDTQYF. CDR3 DNA sequence: TGTGCCTCCGGAGATACGCAGTATTTT.

The rearrangement joins TRBV6-5 to TRBJ1-2, with D possibly being TRBD1 (6 bases). The V and J ends lost 1 base and 0 bases respectively, with 12 bases between them. The germline V gene encodes CDR1 MNHEY and CDR2 SVGAGI. This CDR3 is built from 16 residues. CDR3 region: CASSYFGRGSNYGYTF. The CDR3 region has the DNA TGTGCCAGCAGTTACTTCGGCAGGGGATCTAACTATGGCTACACCTTC.

The rearrangement links TRBV28 to TRBJ2-1, with TRBD1 matching 10 bases. The CDR3 runs 15 residues. Germline assignment: CDR1 MDHEN and CDR2 SYDVKM. V was pared by 4 bases and J by 5 bases, with 5 bases of the junction left unmatched. CDR3 coding DNA: TGTGCCAGCAGTTCCGGGACAGGGGCGGACAATGAGCAGTTCTTC. This codes for CASSSGTGADNEQFF.

This clone appeared a few times. The same CDR3 also results from other DNA sequences found in this sample. The V and J genes are TRBV5-1 and TRBJ2-7; 9 bases agree with TRBD1. This CDR3 is built from 14 residues. Trimming removed 3 bases from V and 2 bases from J; junction bases left unmatched: 3. CDR1 and CDR2 from the germline V gene are SGHRS and YFSETQ. The CDR3 protein is CASSSTGGTYEQYF. The CDR3 DNA sequence: TGCGCCAGCAGCTCGACAGGGGGGACCTACGAGCAGTACTTC.

The chain joins TRBV5-1 to TRBJ2-3; tentatively, D is TRBD1 or TRBD2 (5 bases each). Trimming shortened V by 4 bases and J by 2 bases, and 17 bases separated the two germline ends. Germline loops: CDR1 SGHRS, CDR2 YFSETQ. This CDR3 has 16 amino acids. The CDR3 is CASSLEPGTATDTQYF. DNA for the CDR3: TGCGCCAGCAGCCTAGAACCCGGGACGGCCACAGATACGCAGTATTTT.

This clone was seen more than once but under ten times. V and J are TRBV29-1 and TRBJ1-3; D call uncertain. Trimming took off 7 bases at V and 0 bases at J, with 10 bases between the two ends. The CDR3 totals 13 residues. CDR1 SQVTM and CDR2 ANQGSEA come from the germline V gene. CDR3: CSARAGSGNTIYF. In nucleotides, the CDR3 is TGCAGCGCCCGCGCCGGCTCTGGAAACACCATATATTTT.

This clone was counted a few times. The rearrangement uses TRBV6-1 and TRBJ1-2, with unresolved D. The CDR3 consists of 13 residues. CDR1 is MNHNS, CDR2 SASEGT, per germline. The ends were cut back, 1 base at V and 3 bases at J, with 6 bases in the middle. The CDR3 sequence: CASSEVRDYGYTF. DNA for the CDR3: TGTGCCAGCAGTGAAGTGCGAGACTATGGCTACACCTTC.

The chain carries TRBV7-3 and TRBJ2-5, with 7 bases identical to TRBD2. Germline values: CDR1 SGHTA, CDR2 FQGTGA. With V trimmed by 1 base and J by 0 bases, 2 bases remained unmatched. The CDR3 is 15 amino acids. CDR3 amino acids: CASSLREGNQETQYF. The CDR3 region has the DNA TGTGCCAGCAGCTTAAGGGAGGGGAACCAAGAGACCCAGTACTTC. Combining the CDR3 with reference TRBV7-3 and TRBJ2-5 gives the whole variable domain GAGVSQTPSNKVTEKGKYVELRCDPISGHTALYWYRQSLGQGPEFLIYFQGTGAADDSGLPNDRFFAVRPEGSVSTLKIQRTERGDSAVYLCASSLREGNQETQYFGPGTRLLVL.

The genes are TRBV11-2 and TRBJ2-3; weak D call: TRBD2 (6 bases). Germline V CDR1 and CDR2: SGHAT, FQNNGV. The CDR3 has 16 amino acids. Trimming removed 5 bases at V and 0 bases at J, with 15 bases between. The CDR3 loop is CASSAMLAISTDTQYF. CDR3 coding DNA: TGTGCCAGCAGCGCAATGCTAGCGATAAGCACAGATACGCAGTATTTT.

This chain connects TRBV4-1 to TRBJ1-5, with 8 positions matching TRBD1. Germline V gene lookup returns CDR1 MGHRA and CDR2 YSYEKL. V shed 3 bases and J 1 base; nucleotides not matched to a gene: 8. There are 17 residues in the CDR3. The CDR3 protein is CASSQDDRGFSNQPQHF. The CDR3 DNA is TGCGCCAGCAGCCAGGACGACAGGGGATTCAGCAATCAGCCCCAGCATTTT.

As to this clone: A much larger clone lies one base from this, so it may be a read error. The chain combines TRBV30 with TRBJ2-7; TRBD1 might be the D (5 bases). Germline CDR1 reads GTSNPN; CDR2 reads SVGIG (reference sequence). This CDR3 comprises 11 residues. DNA of the CDR3: TGTGACTGGAGTGTACACAGGGAGCAGTACTTC. This sequence encodes CDWSVHREQYF.

This clone was observed a few times. V is TRBV4-1 and J is TRBJ2-1, with 9 bases fitting TRBD2. Germline CDR1 reads MGHRA; CDR2 reads YSYEKL. J was trimmed by 9 bases and V by 8 bases; bases with no gene match: 11. The length of the CDR3 is 14 residues. CDR3: CASRGLAGSGEQFF. The DNA of the CDR3 is TGCGCCAGCCGCGGGCTAGCGGGATCGGGTGAGCAGTTCTTC.